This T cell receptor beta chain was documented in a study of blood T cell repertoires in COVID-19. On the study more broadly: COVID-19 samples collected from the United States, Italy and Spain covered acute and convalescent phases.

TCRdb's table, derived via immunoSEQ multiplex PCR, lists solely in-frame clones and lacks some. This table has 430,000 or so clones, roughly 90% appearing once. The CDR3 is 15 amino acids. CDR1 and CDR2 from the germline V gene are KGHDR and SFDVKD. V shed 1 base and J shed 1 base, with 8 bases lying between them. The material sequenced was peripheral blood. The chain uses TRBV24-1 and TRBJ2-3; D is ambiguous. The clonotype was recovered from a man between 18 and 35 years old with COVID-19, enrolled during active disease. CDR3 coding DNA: TGTGCCACCAGTGATTTTCTATCCGGCACAGATACGCAGTATTTT. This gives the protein CATSDFLSGTDTQYF.